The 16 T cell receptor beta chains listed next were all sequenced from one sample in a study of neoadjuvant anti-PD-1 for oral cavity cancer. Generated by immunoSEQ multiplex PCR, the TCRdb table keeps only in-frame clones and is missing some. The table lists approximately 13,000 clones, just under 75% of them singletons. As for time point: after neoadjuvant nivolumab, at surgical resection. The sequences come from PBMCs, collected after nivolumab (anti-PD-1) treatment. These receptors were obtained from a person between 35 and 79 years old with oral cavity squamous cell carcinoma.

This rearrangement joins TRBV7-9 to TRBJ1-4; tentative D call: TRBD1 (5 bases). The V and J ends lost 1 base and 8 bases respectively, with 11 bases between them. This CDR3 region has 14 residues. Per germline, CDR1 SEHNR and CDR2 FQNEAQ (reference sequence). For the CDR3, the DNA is TGTGCCAGCAGCTTAGGAGGGGATGGGGAAAAACTGTTTTTT. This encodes CASSLGGDGEKLFF.

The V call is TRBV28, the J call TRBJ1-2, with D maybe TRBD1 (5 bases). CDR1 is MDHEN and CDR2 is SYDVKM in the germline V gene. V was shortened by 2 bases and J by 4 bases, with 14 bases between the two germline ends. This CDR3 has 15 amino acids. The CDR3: CASSLPRDRPYGYTF. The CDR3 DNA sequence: TGTGCCAGCAGTTTACCCAGGGACCGACCCTATGGCTACACCTTC.

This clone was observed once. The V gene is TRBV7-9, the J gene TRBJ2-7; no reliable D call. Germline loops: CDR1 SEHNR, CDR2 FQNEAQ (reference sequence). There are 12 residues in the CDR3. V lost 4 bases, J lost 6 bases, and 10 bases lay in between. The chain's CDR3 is CASSSGLREQYF. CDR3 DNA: TGTGCCAGCAGCTCCGGTCTCCGCGAGCAGTACTTC.

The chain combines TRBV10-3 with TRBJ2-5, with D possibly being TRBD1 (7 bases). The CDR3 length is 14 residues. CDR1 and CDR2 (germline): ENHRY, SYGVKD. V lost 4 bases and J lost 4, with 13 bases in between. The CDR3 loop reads CAISARQGGETQYF. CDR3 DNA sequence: TGTGCCATCAGTGCCAGACAGGGAGGAGAGACCCAGTACTTC.

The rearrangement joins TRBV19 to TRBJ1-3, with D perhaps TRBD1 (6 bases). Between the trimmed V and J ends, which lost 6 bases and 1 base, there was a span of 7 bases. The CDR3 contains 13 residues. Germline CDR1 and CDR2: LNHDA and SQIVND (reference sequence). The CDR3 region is CASSTGSGNTIYF. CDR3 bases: TGTGCCAGTAGCACAGGGTCTGGAAACACCATATATTTT. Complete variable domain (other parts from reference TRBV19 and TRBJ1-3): DGGITQSPKYLFRKEGQNVTLSCEQNLNHDAMYWYRQDPGQGLRLIYYSQIVNDFQKGDIAEGYSVSREKKESFPLTVTSAQKNPTAFYLCASSTGSGNTIYFGEGSWLTVV.

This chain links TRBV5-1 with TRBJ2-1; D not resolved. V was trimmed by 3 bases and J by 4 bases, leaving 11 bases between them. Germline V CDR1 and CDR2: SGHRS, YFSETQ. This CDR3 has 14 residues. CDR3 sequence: CASSSSSIYNEQFF. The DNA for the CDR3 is TGCGCCAGCAGCTCTTCCTCTATTTACAATGAGCAGTTCTTC.

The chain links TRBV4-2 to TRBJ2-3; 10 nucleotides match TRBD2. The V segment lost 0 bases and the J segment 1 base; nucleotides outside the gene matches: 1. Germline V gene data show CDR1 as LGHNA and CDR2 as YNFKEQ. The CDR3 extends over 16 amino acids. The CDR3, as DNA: TGTGCCAGCAGCCAAGATCTAGCGGGAGGCACAGATACGCAGTATTTT. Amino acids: CASSQDLAGGTDTQYF.

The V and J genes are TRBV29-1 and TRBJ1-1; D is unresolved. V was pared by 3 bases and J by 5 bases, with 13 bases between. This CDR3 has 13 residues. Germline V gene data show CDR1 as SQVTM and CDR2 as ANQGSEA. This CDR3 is CSVDLVARTEAFF. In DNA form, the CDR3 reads TGCAGCGTTGACCTTGTGGCGCGTACTGAAGCTTTCTTT. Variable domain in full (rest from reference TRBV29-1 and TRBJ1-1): SAVISQKPSRDICQRGTSLTIQCQVDSQVTMMFWYRQQPGQSLTLIATANQGSEATYESGFVIDKFPISRPNLTFSTLTVSNMSPEDSSIYLCSVDLVARTEAFFGQGTRLTVV.

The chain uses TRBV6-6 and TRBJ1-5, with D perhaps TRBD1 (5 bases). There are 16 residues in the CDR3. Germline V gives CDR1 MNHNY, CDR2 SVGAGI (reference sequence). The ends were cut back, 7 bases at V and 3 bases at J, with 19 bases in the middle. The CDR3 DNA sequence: TGTGCCAGCAAAAAACGGGGCGGGGAGGACAATCAGCCCCAGCATTTT. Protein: CASKKRGGEDNQPQHF.

CDR3 in amino acids: CASSQLGSYEQYF. In DNA form, the CDR3 reads TGTGCCAGCAGCCAACTGGGCTCCTACGAGCAGTACTTC. This sequence joins TRBV4-2 and TRBJ2-7; no definite D call. The CDR3 sequence is 13 residues long. The V gene lost 2 bases and the J gene lost 0 bases, with 5 bases spanning the gap. The germline V gene encodes CDR1 LGHNA and CDR2 YNFKEQ.

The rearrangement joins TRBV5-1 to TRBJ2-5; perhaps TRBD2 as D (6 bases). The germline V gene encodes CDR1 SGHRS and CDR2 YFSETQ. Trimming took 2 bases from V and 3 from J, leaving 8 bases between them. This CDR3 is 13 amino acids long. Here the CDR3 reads CASSLGGKETQYF. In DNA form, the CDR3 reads TGCGCCAGCAGCTTAGGAGGGAAAGAGACCCAGTACTTC.

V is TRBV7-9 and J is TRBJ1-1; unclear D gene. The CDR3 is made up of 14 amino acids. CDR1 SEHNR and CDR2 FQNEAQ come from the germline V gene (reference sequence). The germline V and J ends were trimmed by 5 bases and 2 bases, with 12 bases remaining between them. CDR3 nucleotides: TGTGCCAGCAGCCCCCGGACGGCCAACACTGAAGCTTTCTTT. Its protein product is CASSPRTANTEAFF.

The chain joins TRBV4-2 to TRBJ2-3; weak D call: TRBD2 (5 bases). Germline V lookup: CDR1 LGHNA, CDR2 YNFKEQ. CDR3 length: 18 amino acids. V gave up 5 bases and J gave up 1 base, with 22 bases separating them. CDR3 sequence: CASSNSHDLEGGTDTQYF. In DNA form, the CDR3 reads TGTGCCAGCAGCAACTCACATGATCTAGAGGGTGGCACAGATACGCAGTATTTT.

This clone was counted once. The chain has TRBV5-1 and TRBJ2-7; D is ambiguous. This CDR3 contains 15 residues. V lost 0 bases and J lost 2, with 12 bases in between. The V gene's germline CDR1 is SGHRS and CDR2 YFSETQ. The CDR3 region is CASSLALEKAYEQYF. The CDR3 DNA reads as TGCGCCAGCAGCTTGGCCTTGGAAAAGGCCTACGAGCAGTACTTC.

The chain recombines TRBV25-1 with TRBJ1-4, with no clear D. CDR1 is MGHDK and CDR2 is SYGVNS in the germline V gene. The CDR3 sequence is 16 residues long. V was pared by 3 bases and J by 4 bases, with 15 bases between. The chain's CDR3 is CASSDSLAGRNEKLFF. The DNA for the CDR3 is TGTGCCAGCAGTGACTCTCTCGCAGGACGTAATGAAAAACTGTTTTTT. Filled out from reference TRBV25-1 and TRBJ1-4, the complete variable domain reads EADIYQTPRYLVIGTGKKITLECSQTMGHDKMYWYQQDPGMELHLIHYSYGVNSTEKGDLSSESTVSRIRTEHFPLTLESARPSHTSQYLCASSDSLAGRNEKLFFGSGTQLSVL.

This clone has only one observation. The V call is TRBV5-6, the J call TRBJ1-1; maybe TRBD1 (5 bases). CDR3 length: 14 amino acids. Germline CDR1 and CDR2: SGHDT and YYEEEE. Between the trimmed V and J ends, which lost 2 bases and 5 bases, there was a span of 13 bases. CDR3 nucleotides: TGTGCCAGCAGCTTTTTGCAGGGAGGGACTGAAGCTTTCTTT. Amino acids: CASSFLQGGTEAFF.